Presented here are 28 T cell receptor beta chains from one specimen sequenced in a study of CD8 T cells in ankylosing spondylitis. MiXCR was run by TCRdb on the 5' RACE reads, yielding one entry per CDR3 protein. The top ten hold about 19% of the sample, which has 220,000 or so distinct CDR3 sequences, roughly a tenth seen once. The specimen sequenced was blood, either unsorted or a sorted T cell fraction (not recorded which). All receptors come from a male donor with ankylosing spondylitis or in good health (not recorded which).

This clonotype has ten or more counts. The chain couples TRBV7-2 to TRBJ2-3; 10 bases agree with TRBD2. Germline CDR1 and CDR2: SGHTA and FQGNSA. The CDR3 spans 17 residues. Germline trimming cut 3 bases from V and 3 bases from J; bases unmatched to any gene: 9. The CDR3 reads CASSFPQSGGVTDTQYF. The CDR3 nucleotides read TGTGCCAGCAGCTTCCCCCAGAGCGGGGGGGTGACAGATACGCAGTATTTT.

The table lists this clonotype with many counts. The chain recombines TRBV24-1 with TRBJ2-4, with 7 bases matching TRBD1. The CDR3 spans 15 residues. The germline V gene encodes CDR1 KGHDR and CDR2 SFDVKD. V was clipped by 3 bases and J by 4 bases; unmatched bases: 5. The CDR3 DNA follows: TGTGCCACCAGTGATCCCGGGACAGAGAAAAACATTCAGTACTTC. Its protein product is CATSDPGTEKNIQYF.

This clonotype has more than one count but fewer than ten. The V gene is TRBV28, the J gene TRBJ1-2, with D possibly TRBD1 on 5 matching bases. Trimming shortened V by 7 bases and J by 8 bases, and 17 bases separated the two germline ends. CDR1 is MDHEN and CDR2 is SYDVKM in the germline V gene. CDR3 length equals 13 residues. The CDR3 bases are TGTGCCAGCACTGTGGGGACCCAAGGGGGCTACACCTTC. Translation gives CASTVGTQGGYTF.

This clonotype has at least ten counts. J is TRBJ2-7 and V is TRBV5-1, with a weak D call TRBD2 (5 bases). The V end lost 2 bases, the J end lost 1 base, and 7 bases lay between the germline ends. CDR3 length: 13 residues. The V gene's germline CDR1 is SGHRS and CDR2 YFSETQ. In nucleotides, the CDR3 is TGCGCCAGCAGCTTTGAGGGTTCCTACGAGCAGTACTTC. Protein: CASSFEGSYEQYF.

This clonotype was detected many times. The chain uses TRBV7-9 and TRBJ2-7; perhaps TRBD1 as D (5 bases). The CDR3 sequence is 15 residues long. The germline gives CDR1 SEHNR, CDR2 FQNEAQ (reference sequence). The V end lost 5 bases, the J end lost 5 bases, and 19 bases lay between the germline ends. CDR3 sequence: CASSPKRRVGNEQYF. As DNA, the CDR3 is TGTGCCAGCAGCCCCAAACGCAGGGTCGGTAACGAGCAGTACTTC.

This clonotype was counted at least ten times. V is TRBV7-3 and J is TRBJ2-3, with 7 bases identical to TRBD2. CDR1 and CDR2 (germline): SGHTA, FQGTGA. This CDR3 spans 15 amino acids. Germline trimming cut 5 bases from V and 2 bases from J; bases unmatched to any gene: 7. The CDR3 DNA is TGTGCCAGCAGCATCTCGGGACTACCCACAGATACGCAGTATTTT. Its protein product is CASSISGLPTDTQYF.

This clonotype was recorded many times. CDR3 DNA: TGCAGTGCTAGAAACCAACTAGCGGGGGGTTCCGGGGAGCTGTTTTTT. This gives the protein CSARNQLAGGSGELFF. V gene TRBV20-1 combines with J gene TRBJ2-2, with 12 bases lining up with TRBD2. The J segment lost 6 bases and the V segment lost 2 bases, leaving 7 bases of the junction unmatched. The germline V gene encodes CDR1 DFQATT and CDR2 SNEGSKA (reference sequence). The CDR3 contains 16 residues.

This clonotype has at least ten counts. The CDR3 sequence: CASSRSGQGYYEQYF. The CDR3, as DNA: TGTGCCAGCAGCCGCTCTGGACAGGGTTACTACGAGCAGTACTTC. The rearrangement uses TRBV13 and TRBJ2-7; 8 nucleotides line up with TRBD1. Germline V gene sequence: CDR1 PRHDT, CDR2 FYEKMQ (reference sequence). Trimming at V came to 5 bases and at J to 3 bases, leaving 9 bases not matched to a gene. The CDR3 totals 15 residues.

This clonotype was recorded many times. J is TRBJ2-6 and V is TRBV10-3; D remains unclear. The V gene lost 2 bases and the J gene lost 0 bases, with 8 bases spanning the gap. The germline CDR1 and CDR2 sequences are ENHRY and SYGVKD. The CDR3 extends over 16 amino acids. The CDR3 nucleotides read TGTGCCATCAGTGAGCCAACAGTCTCTGGGGCCAACGTCCTGACTTTC. Translated, it gives CAISEPTVSGANVLTF.

This clonotype came up many times. The J gene is TRBJ2-3, the V gene TRBV5-1; no clear D gene. Germline V gives CDR1 SGHRS, CDR2 YFSETQ. The CDR3 loop spans 13 amino acids. Trimming removed 0 bases from V and 4 bases from J, with 6 bases in between. CDR3 DNA sequence: TGCGCCAGCAGCTTGGAGGTCGCAGATACGCAGTATTTT. Translated: CASSLEVADTQYF.

This clonotype was picked up many times. The chain carries TRBV7-8 and TRBJ1-4; D gene uncertain. Per germline, CDR1 SGHVS and CDR2 FQNEAQ. Trimming pared 4 bases from V and 8 bases from J, leaving 8 bases between. This CDR3 spans 12 amino acids. The CDR3 region has the DNA TGTGCCAGCAGCTACCGACTGGAAAAACTGTTTTTT. It codes for CASSYRLEKLFF.

This clonotype occurred a few times. The chain recombines TRBV5-1 with TRBJ2-7; 8 bases line up with TRBD1. V lost 4 bases, J lost 1 base, and 4 bases stayed unmatched. Germline assignment: CDR1 SGHRS and CDR2 YFSETQ. The CDR3 extends over 14 amino acids. The CDR3 protein is CASSRGQASYEQYF. The CDR3 DNA is TGCGCCAGCAGCAGGGGACAGGCATCCTACGAGCAGTACTTC. The whole variable domain, remainder taken from reference TRBV5-1 and TRBJ2-7, is KAGVTQTPRYLIKTRGQQVTLSCSPISGHRSVSWYQQTPGQGLQFLFEYFSETQRNKGNFPGRFSGRQFSNSRSEMNVSTLELGDSALYLCASSRGQASYEQYFGPGTRLTVT.

This clonotype was recorded many times. The chain combines TRBV20-1 with TRBJ2-1; a possible D gene is TRBD1 (5 bases). The V end lost 4 bases, the J end lost 0 bases, and 7 bases lay between the germline ends. The V gene's germline CDR1 is DFQATT and CDR2 SNEGSKA (reference sequence). CDR3 length equals 13 residues. CDR3 loop: CSANRGSYNEQFF. The CDR3 nucleotides read TGCAGTGCTAATAGGGGCTCCTACAATGAGCAGTTCTTC.

The chain carries TRBV12-3 or TRBV12-4 and TRBJ2-2; 12 nucleotides align to TRBD2. This CDR3 is 17 amino acids long. The junction had 9 bases not matched to a gene; V was cut back by 5 bases and J by 5 bases. Here the CDR3 reads CASSRRTSGDLTGELFF. CDR3 coding DNA: TGTGCCAGCAGTCGCCGGACTAGCGGGGATCTAACCGGGGAGCTGTTTTTT.

On this clonotype itself: Since a much larger clone is just one base distant, this may be a read error. V gene TRBV12-3 or TRBV12-4 combines with J gene TRBJ1-1, with D possibly matching TRBD1 (5 bases). The CDR3 has 14 amino acids. The DNA for the CDR3 is TGTGCCAGCAGTTTCCAGGGTCGAGACACTCAAGCTTTCTTT. This encodes CASSFQGRDTQAFF.

The J gene is TRBJ1-2, the V gene TRBV7-3; possibly TRBD1 for D (5 bases). This CDR3 is 14 amino acids long. Germline V gene sequence: CDR1 SGHTA, CDR2 FQGTGA. The V end was cut by 5 bases, the J end by 0 bases, with 10 bases between. The CDR3 sequence is CASSPPGANYGYTF. In DNA form, the CDR3 reads TGTGCCAGCAGCCCCCCGGGGGCTAACTATGGCTACACCTTC. Supplemented by reference TRBV7-3 and TRBJ1-2, the full variable domain reads GAGVSQTPSNKVTEKGKYVELRCDPISGHTALYWYRQSLGQGPEFLIYFQGTGAADDSGLPNDRFFAVRPEGSVSTLKIQRTERGDSAVYLCASSPPGANYGYTFGSGTRLTVV.

This clonotype was counted many times. A much more abundant neighbour one base away suggests this may be a read error. This chain connects TRBV6-1 to TRBJ2-3; D unresolved. Trimming removed 7 bases from V and 2 bases from J, with 4 bases in between. The CDR3 has 11 residues. Per the germline V gene, CDR1 is MNHNS and CDR2 is SASEGT. CDR3 sequence reads: CASTNTDTQYF. In DNA, the CDR3 is TGTGCCAGCACCAACACAGATACGCAGTATTTT.

This clonotype has at least ten counts. Relative to the germline gene, one junction end is altered; a read error may explain this. The chain has TRBV7-7 and TRBJ2-1, with 9 nucleotides matching TRBD1. This CDR3 is built from 14 residues. Germline values: CDR1 SSHAT, CDR2 FNYEAQ (reference sequence). The CDR3 region has the DNA TGTGCTAGCAGCCGAGACAGGGGGTCTGTCGAGCAGTTCTTC. This codes for CASSRDRGSVEQFF.

This clonotype was counted at least ten times. The gene calls are TRBV7-9 and TRBJ2-4, with TRBD1 matching 7 bases. Germline CDR1 and CDR2: SEHNR and FQNEAQ (reference sequence). This CDR3 contains 14 residues. With V trimmed by 4 bases and J by 9 bases, 9 bases remained unmatched. CDR3 residues: CASSSSTGTGIQYF. The CDR3 bases are TGTGCCAGCAGCTCGTCGACAGGGACCGGCATTCAGTACTTC.

V is TRBV20-1 and J is TRBJ1-1, with D unclear. The CDR3 has 13 amino acids. The germline V gene encodes CDR1 DFQATT and CDR2 SNEGSKA (reference sequence). Trimming shortened V by 3 bases and J by 0 bases, and 8 bases separated the two germline ends. CDR3 bases: TGCAGTGCTAGCCCTGGGATGAACACTGAAGCTTTCTTT. Translated: CSASPGMNTEAFF.

In its sample, this clonotype was seen many times. The chain employs TRBV25-1 and TRBJ2-3; D gene ambiguous. This CDR3 contains 12 residues. V was shortened by 3 bases and J by 3 bases, with 4 bases between the two germline ends. Germline V gives CDR1 MGHDK, CDR2 SYGVNS. This chain's CDR3 is CASSDRTDTQYF. Here the CDR3 DNA reads TGTGCCAGCAGTGATAGGACAGATACGCAGTATTTT. Using reference TRBV25-1 and TRBJ2-3 for the parts outside the CDR3, the full variable domain is EADIYQTPRYLVIGTGKKITLECSQTMGHDKMYWYQQDPGMELHLIHYSYGVNSTEKGDLSSESTVSRIRTEHFPLTLESARPSHTSQYLCASSDRTDTQYFGPGTRLTVL.

The chain employs TRBV3-1 and TRBJ2-7, with D tentatively TRBD1 (7 bases). Germline V gives CDR1 LGHDT, CDR2 YNNKEL (reference sequence). The CDR3 loop spans 13 amino acids. The V end lost 3 bases, the J end lost 4 bases, and 10 bases lay between the germline ends. The CDR3 DNA reads as TGTGCCAGCAGCCAGACAGGGAGGTACGAGCAGTACTTC. Residues: CASSQTGRYEQYF.

A few counts support this clonotype. The J gene is TRBJ1-1, the V gene TRBV20-1; no reliable D call. The CDR3 spans 14 residues. Germline V gene lookup returns CDR1 DFQATT and CDR2 SNEGSKA (reference sequence). V lost 5 bases and J 0 bases, leaving 13 bases between the germline ends. CDR3: CSAGSDGLNTEAFF. The CDR3 bases are TGCAGTGCTGGTTCGGACGGACTGAACACTGAAGCTTTCTTT.

This clonotype appeared many times. This chain links TRBV7-3 with TRBJ2-1, with D possibly being TRBD2 (7 bases). The ends were cut back, 5 bases at V and 0 bases at J, with 14 bases in the middle. Germline V gene sequence: CDR1 SGHTA, CDR2 FQGTGA. The CDR3 is 16 amino acids. The CDR3 here is CASSPRAGASYNEQFF. The CDR3 DNA reads as TGTGCCAGCAGCCCAAGGGCGGGGGCCTCCTACAATGAGCAGTTCTTC.

J is TRBJ2-2 and V is TRBV5-1; D might be TRBD1 (5 bases). V lost 4 bases to trimming and J lost 6 bases, with 16 bases between them. CDR1 and CDR2 (germline): SGHRS, YFSETQ. The CDR3 is 15 residues long. The CDR3: CASSRQDSLAGELFF. The CDR3 nucleotides are TGCGCCAGCAGCCGGCAAGACAGTCTGGCCGGGGAGCTGTTTTTT.

Ten or more counts support this clonotype. This rearrangement joins TRBV20-1 to TRBJ2-5; tentative D call: TRBD2 (5 bases). Looked up from germline, CDR1 is DFQATT and CDR2 is SNEGSKA (reference sequence). This CDR3 is built from 14 residues. The ends were cut back, 3 bases at V and 3 bases at J, with 14 bases in the middle. CDR3 sequence (DNA): TGCAGTGCTAGGATTGGAGGTTCGGAAGAGACCCAGTACTTC. Encoded protein: CSARIGGSEETQYF.

This chain connects TRBV5-6 to TRBJ1-2, with 7 bases that match TRBD1. The V segment lost 0 bases and the J segment 2 bases; nucleotides outside the gene matches: 7. CDR3 length: 16 residues. Germline assignment: CDR1 SGHDT and CDR2 YYEEEE. CDR3 nucleotides: TGTGCCAGCAGCTTGGCCTTGAGACAGGGCAACTATGGCTACACCTTC. As protein: CASSLALRQGNYGYTF.

This clonotype has at least ten counts. The chain has TRBV20-1 and TRBJ2-7; 10 bases are a match to TRBD1. CDR1 and CDR2 from the germline V gene are DFQATT and SNEGSKA (reference sequence). V lost 0 bases to trimming and J lost 7 bases; unmatched junction nucleotides: 9. The CDR3 is 15 residues long. The CDR3 spells CSARDLGQGNWEQYF. The DNA for the CDR3 is TGCAGTGCTAGAGATCTGGGACAGGGGAATTGGGAGCAGTACTTC.